A single sample gave rise to the 22 T cell receptor beta chains below, sequenced in a study of shared clonotypes between healthy human individuals. Method: immunoSEQ multiplex PCR; TCRdb's copy keeps in-frame clones and lacks some. The sample holds approximately 980,000 clones; about three quarters are singletons and the top ten take roughly 1.5%. Sequencing was performed on memory CD4+ T cells sorted from blood. Documented subset: CD45RA-negative fraction. Receptors were obtained from a man younger than 30 in good health.

This clone was seen only a few times. Other nucleotide sequences from this sample produce the same CDR3. The chain joins TRBV14 to TRBJ1-1; D remains ambiguous. Trimming took 0 bases from V and 0 from J, leaving 5 bases between them. This CDR3 region has 14 residues. Germline assignment: CDR1 SGHDN and CDR2 FVKESK. In DNA, the CDR3 is TGTGCCAGCAGCCAAGATACAGTGAACACTGAAGCTTTCTTT. Residues: CASSQDTVNTEAFF.

V usage is TRBV19 and J usage is TRBJ2-3; tentative D call: TRBD2 (6 bases). Deletions cut 3 bases from V and 0 bases from J, with 10 bases between. The CDR3 runs 15 residues. Per the germline V gene, CDR1 is LNHDA and CDR2 is SQIVND (reference sequence). CDR3 in DNA: TGTGCCAGTAGTATCGGAGCGGGCAGCACAGATACGCAGTATTTT. It encodes CASSIGAGSTDTQYF.

The V call is TRBV4-2, the J call TRBJ2-5; perhaps TRBD1 as D (6 bases). V lost 0 bases, J lost 1 base, and 12 bases lay in between. The germline V gene has CDR1 LGHNA and CDR2 YNFKEQ. CDR3 size: 16 residues. For the CDR3, the DNA is TGTGCCAGCAGCCAAGATCTTGGCAGGGGCCAAGAGACCCAGTACTTC. The encoded protein is CASSQDLGRGQETQYF.

The V gene is TRBV28, the J gene TRBJ2-7, with TRBD2 matching 8 bases. This CDR3 region has 13 residues. J lost 3 bases, V lost 7 bases, and 5 bases had no gene match. Germline CDR1 reads MDHEN; CDR2 reads SYDVKM. CDR3 sequence reads: CASTRGGDYEQYF. The CDR3 DNA is TGTGCCAGCACCCGGGGGGGTGACTACGAGCAGTACTTC.

The chain combines TRBV10-1 with TRBJ2-3, with D possibly being TRBD2 (5 bases). CDR1 is WNHNN and CDR2 is SYGVQD in the germline V gene (reference sequence). This CDR3 comprises 14 residues. Trimming removed 2 bases at V and 2 bases at J, with 8 bases between. The chain's CDR3 is CASSEDYPTDTQYF. The CDR3, as DNA: TGCGCCAGCAGTGAGGACTACCCCACAGATACGCAGTATTTT.

This clone has a single count. CDR3 sequence reads: CASSKGQAITDTQYF. The CDR3 DNA follows: TGCGCCAGCAGCAAAGGACAGGCGATCACAGATACGCAGTATTTT. The rearrangement links TRBV4-3 to TRBJ2-3; 7 nucleotides align to TRBD1. Germline V gene sequence: CDR1 LGHNA, CDR2 YSLEER. The CDR3 has 15 amino acids. V was pared by 5 bases and J by 2 bases, with 7 bases of the junction left unmatched.

This clone was found a few times. The CDR3 nucleotides read TGTGCCAGCAGTTACACGGCCAGCGAGGAGTACTTC. Protein: CASSYTASEEYF. V usage is TRBV6-6 and J usage is TRBJ2-4, with D unresolved. CDR1 is MNHNY, CDR2 SVGAGI, per germline (reference sequence). Trimming shortened V by 2 bases and J by 14 bases, and 13 bases separated the two germline ends. The CDR3 is 12 amino acids.

The chain uses TRBV5-1 and TRBJ1-4, with D hard to call. Per the germline V gene, CDR1 is SGHRS and CDR2 is YFSETQ. V lost 1 base, J lost 2 bases, and 9 bases lay in between. CDR3 size: 15 residues. For the CDR3, the DNA is TGCGCCAGCAGCTTGCGAGGGTACACTAATGAAAAACTGTTTTTT. Protein product: CASSLRGYTNEKLFF.

The rearrangement links TRBV30 to TRBJ2-7; TRBD1 might be the D (6 bases). The germline gives CDR1 GTSNPN, CDR2 SVGIG (reference sequence). The CDR3 extends over 14 amino acids. The V end lost 3 bases, the J end lost 9 bases, and 21 bases lay between the germline ends. CDR3 in amino acids: CAWSRTTGFFAQYF. The DNA for the CDR3 is TGTGCCTGGAGCCGAACCACAGGGTTTTTCGCGCAGTACTTC.

On this clone: Other DNA sequences in the same sample also yield this CDR3. The CDR3 loop reads CASSLSSGGYNEQFF. In nucleotides, the CDR3 is TGCGCCAGCAGCTTATCCAGCGGGGGGTACAATGAGCAGTTCTTC. The chain carries TRBV5-1 and TRBJ2-1, with 9 bases that match TRBD2. This CDR3 has 15 residues. V gave up 2 bases and J gave up 4 bases; unmatched junction bases: 4. Germline V gene data show CDR1 as SGHRS and CDR2 as YFSETQ. The full variable domain, completed using reference TRBV5-1 and TRBJ2-1, is KAGVTQTPRYLIKTRGQQVTLSCSPISGHRSVSWYQQTPGQGLQFLFEYFSETQRNKGNFPGRFSGRQFSNSRSEMNVSTLELGDSALYLCASSLSSGGYNEQFFGPGTRLTVL.

J is TRBJ2-7 and V is TRBV4-1, with TRBD1 identical over 7 bases. The CDR3 sequence is 16 residues long. Germline V CDR1 and CDR2: MGHRA, YSYEKL. Trimming at V came to 1 base and at J to 0 bases, leaving 6 bases not matched to a gene. The DNA of the CDR3 is TGCGCCAGCAGCCAAGCCAGGGACAGAAGCTCCTACGAGCAGTACTTC. This encodes CASSQARDRSSYEQYF.

The chain joins TRBV28 to TRBJ1-3, with D perhaps TRBD1 (5 bases). The V gene lost 8 bases and the J gene lost 2 bases, with 13 bases spanning the gap. There are 14 residues in the CDR3. In germline, CDR1 is MDHEN, CDR2 SYDVKM. This CDR3 is CASRPGQTGNTIYF. The CDR3 bases are TGTGCCAGCCGACCCGGACAAACTGGAAACACCATATATTTT.

The chain couples TRBV27 to TRBJ1-2; D possibly corresponds to TRBD1 (6 bases). The CDR3 consists of 14 residues. CDR1 is MNHEY, CDR2 SMNVEV, per germline (reference sequence). The V gene lost 5 bases and the J gene lost 4 bases, with 14 bases spanning the gap. CDR3 amino acids: CASSPGRGGYGYTF. The CDR3 bases are TGTGCCAGCAGTCCTGGAAGGGGGGGCTATGGCTACACCTTC.

V and J are TRBV11-2 and TRBJ2-3; tentatively, D is TRBD1 (5 bases). The CDR3 runs to 17 residues. Trimming pared 1 base from V and 2 bases from J, leaving 16 bases between. Germline CDR1 reads SGHAT; CDR2 reads FQNNGV. CDR3 coding DNA: TGTGCCAGCAGCTTAGTGATGTTGGGGCTAGTCACAGATACGCAGTATTTT. Amino acid sequence: CASSLVMLGLVTDTQYF.

This chain connects TRBV6-1 to TRBJ1-4; D ambiguous. Germline assignment: CDR1 MNHNS and CDR2 SASEGT. Trimming removed 6 bases from V and 7 bases from J, with 15 bases in between. The length of the CDR3 is 14 residues. This CDR3 reads CASSATERGEKLFF. The CDR3 DNA reads TGTGCCAGCAGCGCGACCGAACGGGGTGAAAAACTGTTTTTT.

CDR3 protein: CASSTTGTGNYGYTF. The CDR3, as DNA: TGTGCCAGCAGTACGACCGGGACAGGGAACTATGGCTACACCTTC. The chain couples TRBV6-5 to TRBJ1-2, with TRBD1 matching over 9 bases. CDR1 MNHEY and CDR2 SVGAGI come from the germline V gene. With V trimmed by 5 bases and J by 2 bases, 6 bases remained unmatched. The CDR3 sequence is 15 residues long.

Turning to this clone: The sample holds other DNA sequences that translate to the same CDR3. The rearrangement joins TRBV28 to TRBJ1-6; 11 positions agree with TRBD1. Germline V gives CDR1 MDHEN, CDR2 SYDVKM. CDR3 length: 14 residues. V dropped 4 bases and J dropped 9; count of bases not matched to a gene: 2. The chain's CDR3 is CASSSGQGGSPLHF. DNA for the CDR3: TGTGCCAGCAGTTCGGGACAGGGGGGTTCACCCCTCCACTTT.

A note on this clone: A read error is likely here: a far larger clone is one base away. Other DNA sequences from this sample encode an identical CDR3 as well. This chain links TRBV7-9 with TRBJ2-2; perhaps TRBD1 as D (5 bases). The V end lost 4 bases, the J end lost 1 base, and 7 bases lay between the germline ends. The germline CDR1 and CDR2 sequences are SEHNR and FQNEAQ (reference sequence). The CDR3 spans 14 residues. CDR3 amino acids: CASSSQGNTGELFF. CDR3 nucleotide sequence: TGTGCCAGCAGCTCCCAGGGGAACACCGGGGAGCTGTTTTTT. Using reference TRBV7-9 and TRBJ2-2 for the parts outside the CDR3, the full variable domain is DTGVSQNPRHKITKRGQNVTFRCDPISEHNRLYWYRQTLGQGPEFLTYFQNEAQLEKSRLLSDRFSAERPKGSFSTLEIQRTEQGDSAMYLCASSSQGNTGELFFGEGSRLTVL.

V is TRBV2 and J is TRBJ2-2; D uncertain. The germline V and J ends were trimmed by 2 bases and 5 bases, with 6 bases remaining between them. Germline assignment: CDR1 SNHLY and CDR2 FYNNEI. This CDR3 has 13 amino acids. In DNA, the CDR3 is TGTGCCAGCAGTGAACAGTTTACCGGGGAGCTGTTTTTT. Amino acid sequence: CASSEQFTGELFF. Filled out from reference TRBV2 and TRBJ2-2, the complete variable domain reads EPEVTQTPSHQVTQMGQEVILRCVPISNHLYFYWYRQILGQKVEFLVSFYNNEISEKSEIFDDQFSVERPDGSNFTLKIRSTKLEDSAMYFCASSEQFTGELFFGEGSRLTVL.

CDR3 region: CASSYRHGRGQETQYF. The CDR3 DNA reads as TGTGCCAGCAGCTATCGCCACGGCAGGGGGCAAGAGACCCAGTACTTC. The chain is built from TRBV7-9 and TRBJ2-5; the match to TRBD1 covers 7 bases. The trim removed 4 bases at V and 2 bases at J, leaving 10 bases unmatched. The CDR3 extends over 16 amino acids. CDR1 and CDR2 (germline): SEHNR, FQNEAQ (reference sequence).

The genes are TRBV11-1 and TRBJ2-5; D perhaps matches TRBD2 (5 bases). The CDR3 totals 15 residues. V lost 5 bases and J lost 1, with 14 bases in between. Germline V lookup: CDR1 SGHAT, CDR2 FQDESV (reference sequence). CDR3 nucleotide sequence: TGTGCCAGCAGCCCTAGGAGGTCTATCCAAGAGACCCAGTACTTC. This translates into CASSPRRSIQETQYF.

This chain joins TRBV7-9 and TRBJ2-5, with 8 bases matching TRBD2. CDR3 length equals 17 residues. Germline CDR1 and CDR2: SEHNR and FQNEAQ (reference sequence). V gave up 5 bases and J gave up 4 bases; unmatched junction bases: 15. The CDR3 sequence: CASSHGSGVTWGETQYF. For the CDR3, the DNA is TGTGCCAGCAGCCACGGTAGCGGGGTAACTTGGGGAGAGACCCAGTACTTC. The entire variable domain, with the rest obtained from reference TRBV7-9 and TRBJ2-5, is as follows: DTGVSQNPRHKITKRGQNVTFRCDPISEHNRLYWYRQTLGQGPEFLTYFQNEAQLEKSRLLSDRFSAERPKGSFSTLEIQRTEQGDSAMYLCASSHGSGVTWGETQYFGPGTRLLVL.